This is a list of T cell receptor beta chains from one sample in a study of cytomegalovirus exposure and HLA in healthy donors. TCRdb's copy holds only in-frame clones and misses some; the assay was immunoSEQ multiplex PCR. The sample includes about 190,000 clones, roughly four fifths seen only once; the top ten take roughly 10%. The sample was PBMCs. Receptors originate from a woman in her forties or fifties in good health and CMV-seropositive. Each CDR3 is given with its conserved first and last residue. A D gene is named only where the DNA matches it firmly. Not all rows give a size; the values are once, few, many and, for expanded clones, a class.

v_gene	j_gene	abundance	d_gene	CDR3nt	CDR3aa
TRBV2	TRBJ1-1	NA	NA	TGTGCCAGCAGTGAAATACTGGGGAGGGCTGAAGCTTTCTTT	CASSEILGRAEAFF
TRBV5-6	TRBJ1-1	NA	NA	TGTGCCAGCAGCTTGGCCCCGGCAGGGCCCAACACTGAAGCTTTCTTT	CASSLAPAGPNTEAFF
TRBV7-9	TRBJ1-3	NA	NA	TGTGCCAGCAGCTTAGAGACTCCTGGAAACACCATATATTTT	CASSLETPGNTIYF
TRBV5-1	TRBJ1-2	NA	TRBD1	TGCGCCAGCAGCTTGGGGACAGGGACTAACTATGGCTACACCTTC	CASSLGTGTNYGYTF
TRBV9	TRBJ1-2	NA	NA	TGTGCCAGCAGCGCAAATGCACAGAAGTCCGTACTTGGCTATGGCTACACCTTC	CASSANAQKSVLGYGYTF
TRBV12-5	TRBJ1-1	NA	NA	TGTGCTAGTGGTTTGGGAACAGAACCTGAAGCTTTCTTT	CASGLGTEPEAFF
TRBV7-6	TRBJ1-5	NA	NA	TGTGCCAGCAGCTTACCGGGTACCAATCAGCCCCAGCATTTT	CASSLPGTNQPQHF
TRBV7-9	TRBJ2-2	NA	NA	TGTGCCAGCAGCTTACCCAGGGCGAAGCCCACCACCGGGGAGCTGTTTTTT	CASSLPRAKPTTGELFF
TRBV7-9	TRBJ2-7	NA	TRBD1	TGTTCCAGCAGCGCCCGACAGGGTGGGGTATTATACGAGCAGTACTTC	CSSSARQGGVLYEQYF
TRBV6-5	TRBJ1-1	NA	NA	TGTGCCAGCAGTTACTCCCAGGGGAACATGAACACTGAAGCTTTCTTT	CASSYSQGNMNTEAFF
TRBV30	TRBJ2-3	NA	NA	TGTGCCTGGAGTTTTCCAGGGAATACGCAGTATTTT	CAWSFPGNTQYF
TRBV2	TRBJ1-5	NA	TRBD1	TGTGCCAGCACGCTCAAAGGGGGCGCACGTCAGCCCCAGCATTTT	CASTLKGGARQPQHF
TRBV5-1	TRBJ2-1	NA	NA	TGCGCCAGCAGCGGAAGGACAGTCACCTACAATGAGCAGTTCTTC	CASSGRTVTYNEQFF
TRBV4-2	TRBJ2-5	NA	TRBD2	TGTGCCAGCAGCCAAGCGGGGGAGGGAGCTGGAGAGACCCAGTACTTC	CASSQAGEGAGETQYF
TRBV28	TRBJ1-2	NA	TRBD1	TGTGCCAGCAGGGCGGACAGGAAGAACTATGGCTACACCTTC	CASRADRKNYGYTF
TRBV6-5	TRBJ1-6	NA	TRBD1	TGTGCCAGCAGTCGGCGACAGGGGAGGTCACCCCTCCACTTT	CASSRRQGRSPLHF
TRBV15	TRBJ2-7	NA	TRBD1	TGTGCCACCAGCAGAGAGCGGGACAGGAACTACGAGCAGTACTTC	CATSRERDRNYEQYF
TRBV21-1	TRBJ2-5	NA	NA	TGTGCCAGCAGCAAATGGAACGGGGGGGCTGGGCAAGAGACCCAGTACTTC	CASSKWNGGAGQETQYF
TRBV7-9	TRBJ1-3	NA	NA	TGTGCCAGCGGGAGCACCCAGTTACGGTCTGGAAACACCATATATTTT	CASGSTQLRSGNTIYF
TRBV7-2	TRBJ2-4	NA	TRBD2	TGTGCCAGCAGCGAGAGCGGGGGGCCCGCCCTCGGGAACATTCAGTACTTC	CASSESGGPALGNIQYF
TRBV9	TRBJ1-2	NA	NA	TGTGCCAGCAGCGTAGGGGCCGGGAGGGTTCATGGCTACACCTTC	CASSVGAGRVHGYTF
TRBV5-8	TRBJ2-6	NA	NA	TGTGCCAGCAGCTTGGAAACAGGGATCGGGGCCAACGTCCTGACTTTC	CASSLETGIGANVLTF
TRBV2	TRBJ2-7	NA	TRBD1	TGTGCCAGCAGTGAAGCGCCCGGGACAGTAACCTACGGGCAGTACTTC	CASSEAPGTVTYGQYF
TRBV5-1	TRBJ2-1	NA	NA	TGCGCCAGCAGCTCCGTTTTCGGGAATGAGCAGTTCTTC	CASSSVFGNEQFF
TRBV19	TRBJ1-2	once	NA	TGTGCCAGTACTACCAACGGACAGCTCGGCTACACCTTC	CASTTNGQLGYTF
TRBV29-1	TRBJ1-1	once	TRBD1	TGCAGCGTTGAAGGGACAGGGGGGTCTTTAGCTTTCTTT	CSVEGTGGSLAFF
TRBV7-2	TRBJ1-1	NA	NA	TGTGCCAGCAGTTATACAGGGTTTGGCACTGAAGCTTTCTTT	CASSYTGFGTEAFF
TRBV19	TRBJ1-1	few	TRBD1	TGTGCCAGTAGTTTGGACAGGACGAACACTGAAGCTTTCTTT	CASSLDRTNTEAFF
TRBV5-4	TRBJ1-3	NA	TRBD1	TGTGCCAGCAGCTTGACCGGACAGGGAGGAAACACCATATATTTT	CASSLTGQGGNTIYF
TRBV6-5	TRBJ1-2	NA	TRBD1	TGTGCCAGCAGCCCAGACAGGGACTATGGCTACACCTTC	CASSPDRDYGYTF
TRBV7-2	TRBJ1-2	NA	NA	TGTGCCAGCAGCCCCCGGGGGTTTCTCGGGTATGGCTACACCTTC	CASSPRGFLGYGYTF
TRBV7-9	TRBJ1-1	NA	NA	TGTGCCAGCTCAGGCGCCGGCCGCACTGAAGCTTTCTTT	CASSGAGRTEAFF
TRBV5-4	TRBJ1-2	NA	TRBD1	TGTGCCAGCAGCAGGGACAGGGTGAACTATGGCTACACCTTC	CASSRDRVNYGYTF
TRBV7-2	TRBJ2-2	NA	TRBD1	TGTGCCAGCAGCTTAGCCCAGGGGGCGTTGAATACCGGGGAGCTGTTTTTT	CASSLAQGALNTGELFF
TRBV19	TRBJ1-5	NA	TRBD1	TGTGCCAGTAGTATAGGGACAGGGTCTTTCCGTTTTAGCAATCAGCCCCAGCATTTT	CASSIGTGSFRFSNQPQHF
TRBV28	TRBJ1-2	NA	TRBD1	TGTGCCAGCAGGGAACAGGGGCGCTATGGCTACACCTTC	CASREQGRYGYTF
TRBV4-1	TRBJ1-1	NA	TRBD1	TGCGCCAGCAGCCGATCGGGACAGGGTGTTTCTGAAGCTTTCTTT	CASSRSGQGVSEAFF
TRBV6-1	TRBJ2-7	NA	NA	TGTGCCAGCACCCAGGGGCTCTACGAGCAGTACTTC	CASTQGLYEQYF
TRBV19	TRBJ1-4	NA	TRBD1	TGTGCCAGTAGTATAGACCGGACAGGGGATCATGAAAAACTGTTTTTT	CASSIDRTGDHEKLFF
TRBV5-1	TRBJ2-5	NA	TRBD2	TGCGCCAGCAGCTTGGGGGGCGGGGGCCAAGAGACCCAGTACTTC	CASSLGGGGQETQYF
TRBV15	TRBJ1-4	NA	TRBD1	TGTGCCACCAGCTTCCGGTGGGACAGTGAAAAACTGTTTTTT	CATSFRWDSEKLFF
TRBV5-1	TRBJ1-2	NA	TRBD1	TGCGCCAGCAGCCAGGGGACAGGGGGCCCCAGAGGGGGCTACACCTTC	CASSQGTGGPRGGYTF
TRBV6-1	TRBJ2-1	NA	NA	TGTGCCAGCAGTGAATGGGGCGATGAGCAGTTCTTC	CASSEWGDEQFF
TRBV7-9	TRBJ2-7	NA	TRBD1	TGTGCCAGCAGCCTCAAGGGACAGGGGAACGAGCAGTACTTC	CASSLKGQGNEQYF
TRBV27	TRBJ2-2	NA	TRBD2	TGTGCCAGCAGTAAACTAGCGGGGGATCGCCGGGAGCTGTTTTTT	CASSKLAGDRRELFF
TRBV25-1	TRBJ1-2	NA	TRBD1	TGTGCCAGCAGTCGGACAGGACCCTATGGCTACACCTTC	CASSRTGPYGYTF
TRBV27	TRBJ1-1	NA	NA	TGTGCCAGCACCTTATTTTCGCGGGGTAACACTGAAGCTTTCTTT	CASTLFSRGNTEAFF
TRBV19	TRBJ2-5	NA	NA	TGTGCCAGTAGCCCCTTCCTCGGTGGGGCACAAGAGACCCAGTACTTC	CASSPFLGGAQETQYF
TRBV5-4	TRBJ1-1	once	TRBD1	TGTGCCAGCAGCCGGGGGACAGGCGTGAACACTGAAGCTTTCTTT	CASSRGTGVNTEAFF
TRBV19	TRBJ2-2	NA	TRBD2	TGTGCCAGTAGGGGTAGCGGGGGGTTGAACACCGGGGAGCTGTTTTTT	CASRGSGGLNTGELFF
TRBV27	TRBJ2-1	NA	TRBD2	TGTGCCAGCACTAGCGGGATTTCCTACAATGAGCAGTTCTTC	CASTSGISYNEQFF
TRBV10-3	TRBJ1-2	NA	NA	TGTGCCATCAGCTCAGGGAATCACGGCTACACCTTC	CAISSGNHGYTF